This TCR beta chain is drawn from a study of blood T cell repertoires in COVID-19. TCRdb keeps only in-frame clones here, not all; method: immunoSEQ multiplex PCR. The sample comprises approximately 100,000 clones, 80% to 90% of which are singletons, and approximately 2.6% rests with the top ten. Germline loops: CDR1 SQVTM, CDR2 ANQGSEA. The CDR3 runs to 14 residues. The V and J ends lost 7 bases and 6 bases, in that order; junction bases with no gene match: 15. All recovered Cohort 3 donors got two negative PCRs, got clearance, or saw symptom resolution. The TCR sequence derives from a woman aged 45-59 years who had recovered from COVID-19. The V gene is TRBV29-1, the J gene TRBJ2-7; 7 bases agree with TRBD2. The specimen was PBMCs or T cells enriched from blood (not recorded which). The chain's CDR3 is CSARGDGGTLEQYF. In DNA, the CDR3 is TGCAGCGCCCGGGGGGATGGGGGAACCCTCGAGCAGTACTTC.